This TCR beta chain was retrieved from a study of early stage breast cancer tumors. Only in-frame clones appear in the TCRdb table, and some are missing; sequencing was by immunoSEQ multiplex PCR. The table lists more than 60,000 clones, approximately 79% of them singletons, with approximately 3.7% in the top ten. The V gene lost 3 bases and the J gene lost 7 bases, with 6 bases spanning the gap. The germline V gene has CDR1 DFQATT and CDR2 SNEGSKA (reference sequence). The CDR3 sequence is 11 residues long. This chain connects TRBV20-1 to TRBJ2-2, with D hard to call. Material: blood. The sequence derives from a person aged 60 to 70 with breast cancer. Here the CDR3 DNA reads TGCAGTGCTAGCCGTCTCGGGGAGCTGTTTTTT. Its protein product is CSASRLGELFF.